The 27 T cell receptor beta chains below all came from one sample that was sequenced in a study of T cell responses to AZD1222 COVID-19 vaccine (dated by TCRdb to the early 2020s). The sample's time point label, decoded: about 28 days (+/-7) after the second vaccine dose. Receptors were amplified or captured by the immunoSEQ multiplex PCR assay. Entries here come from immuneACCESS through TCRdb and include only in-frame sequences with V and J called. Some clones fail to appear in such tables; in the studies checked, an unresolved V gene covers under half of the shortfall, and the cause of the remainder is unknown. Across this sample there are 150,000 to 200,000 clones, with about 90% seen only once. 1% to 1.5% of the sample is in the top ten clones. This material consisted of peripheral blood, taken 28 days after the second AZD1222 dose. The receptor set was obtained from an adult who received the AZD1222 COVID-19 vaccine.

The chain carries TRBV28 and TRBJ1-1; D gene unclear. Trimming stripped 6 bases from V and 0 bases from J, with 14 bases between. The germline V gene encodes CDR1 MDHEN and CDR2 SYDVKM. CDR3 length: 15 amino acids. The CDR3 DNA reads TGTGCCAGCAGAGGAATTCGCAGTATGAACACTGAAGCTTTCTTT. Its translation is CASRGIRSMNTEAFF.

The chain couples TRBV30 to TRBJ1-6; D unresolved. The V gene's germline CDR1 is GTSNPN and CDR2 SVGIG (reference sequence). Trimming removed 4 bases from V and 8 bases from J, with 12 bases in between. The CDR3 extends over 13 amino acids. The CDR3 sequence: CAWMSGAHSPLHF. In DNA form, the CDR3 reads TGTGCCTGGATGAGTGGAGCCCATTCACCCCTCCACTTT.

The chain combines TRBV10-3 with TRBJ1-2, with 8 bases that match TRBD1. J lost 6 bases, V lost 3 bases, and 9 bases had no gene match. Germline values: CDR1 ENHRY, CDR2 SYGVKD. This CDR3 has 15 amino acids. The CDR3 here is CAISDPYRGSDGYTF. CDR3 sequence (DNA): TGTGCCATCAGTGACCCCTACAGGGGGTCGGATGGCTACACCTTC.

The rearrangement links TRBV2 to TRBJ2-1, with 14 nucleotides matching TRBD2. V was pared by 5 bases and J by 0 bases, with 9 bases of the junction left unmatched. The germline CDR1 and CDR2 sequences are SNHLY and FYNNEI. The CDR3 has 19 amino acids. CDR3 sequence reads: CASSKGLAGEQSSYNEQFF. CDR3 sequence (DNA): TGTGCCAGCAGTAAGGGACTAGCGGGAGAGCAGAGCTCCTACAATGAGCAGTTCTTC.

The V call is TRBV11-3, the J call TRBJ1-6; TRBD1 is a possible D gene (5 bases). This CDR3 spans 14 amino acids. V was trimmed by 5 bases and J by 7 bases, leaving 12 bases between them. Looked up from germline, CDR1 is SGHNT and CDR2 is YENEEA. The CDR3 sequence: CASSDGGSNSPLHF. The CDR3 DNA reads TGTGCCAGCAGCGACGGGGGGTCAAATTCACCCCTCCACTTT. Full variable domain (rest looked up from reference TRBV11-3 and TRBJ1-6): EAGVVQSPRYKIIEKKQPVAFWCNPISGHNTLYWYLQNLGQGPELLIRYENEEAVDDSQLPKDRFSAERLKGVDSTLKIQPAELGDSAVYLCASSDGGSNSPLHFGNGTRLTVT.

J is TRBJ2-2 and V is TRBV14; TRBD1 aligns across 8 bases. Germline CDR1 reads SGHDN; CDR2 reads FVKESK. The CDR3 runs 18 residues. Germline trimming cut 2 bases from V and 7 bases from J; bases unmatched to any gene: 15. CDR3 sequence: CASSQPGQGDSPLGELFF. Here the CDR3 DNA reads TGTGCCAGCAGCCAACCTGGACAGGGAGACTCCCCTCTCGGGGAGCTGTTTTTT.

Here the CDR3 reads CASSAGQVSNQPQHF. The CDR3 nucleotides are TGTGCCAGTAGCGCCGGACAGGTTAGCAATCAGCCCCAGCATTTT. The rearrangement uses TRBV19 and TRBJ1-5, with 7 bases lining up with TRBD1. CDR3 length: 15 amino acids. CDR1 LNHDA and CDR2 SQIVND come from the germline V gene (reference sequence). Germline trimming cut 6 bases from V and 0 bases from J; bases unmatched to any gene: 5.

The genes are TRBV9 and TRBJ1-2; D perhaps matches TRBD1 (5 bases). The CDR3 spans 15 residues. V gave up 3 bases and J gave up 5 bases, with 17 bases separating them. Germline values: CDR1 SGDLS, CDR2 YYNGEE. CDR3 in amino acids: CASSGERGVEYGYTF. As DNA, the CDR3 is TGTGCCAGCAGCGGGGAGCGGGGGGTAGAGTATGGCTACACCTTC.

This chain links TRBV15 with TRBJ1-2; D possibly corresponds to TRBD1 (6 bases). V was shortened by 1 base and J by 5 bases, with 29 bases between the two germline ends. CDR3 length: 20 residues. Germline V gives CDR1 LNHNV, CDR2 YYDKDF (reference sequence). Here the CDR3 reads CATSRGVRGASEPSVYGYTF. CDR3 DNA: TGTGCCACCAGCAGAGGTGTCCGGGGGGCTTCCGAGCCGTCGGTATATGGCTACACCTTC. The entire variable domain, with the rest obtained from reference TRBV15 and TRBJ1-2, is as follows: DAMVIQNPRYQVTQFGKPVTLSCSQTLNHNVMYWYQQKSSQAPKLLFHYYDKDFNNEADTPDNFQSRRPNTSFCFLDIRSPGLGDTAMYLCATSRGVRGASEPSVYGYTFGSGTRLTVV.

The V call is TRBV20-1, the J call TRBJ1-5, with D possibly TRBD1 on 5 matching bases. CDR1 DFQATT and CDR2 SNEGSKA come from the germline V gene (reference sequence). The CDR3 length is 13 residues. Trimming took 3 bases from V and 3 from J, leaving 9 bases between them. The CDR3 is CSASRGYNQPQHF. The CDR3 DNA is TGCAGTGCTAGTCGGGGGTACAATCAGCCCCAGCATTTT.

The DNA of the CDR3 is TGTGCCAGCAGCGACGGGGTCTACGAGCAGTACTTC. Its protein is CASSDGVYEQYF. The chain has TRBV13 and TRBJ2-7; the D gene is possibly TRBD2 (5 bases). From germline, CDR1 is PRHDT and CDR2 FYEKMQ (reference sequence). The CDR3 runs to 12 residues. Trimming pared 5 bases from V and 3 bases from J, leaving 8 bases between.

The chain combines TRBV19 with TRBJ2-7; TRBD2 might be the D (6 bases). Germline CDR1 reads LNHDA; CDR2 reads SQIVND (reference sequence). The CDR3 is 13 amino acids. V lost 6 bases to trimming and J lost 2 bases, with 11 bases between them. The CDR3 nucleotides are TGTGCCAGTAGCCCTGGAGGGACCTACGAGCAGTACTTC. Its translation: CASSPGGTYEQYF.

The chain recombines TRBV27 with TRBJ2-7; 8 nucleotides match TRBD1. The germline V gene has CDR1 MNHEY and CDR2 SMNVEV (reference sequence). The CDR3 loop spans 14 amino acids. V shed 3 bases and J 1 base; nucleotides not matched to a gene: 2. The CDR3 protein is CASSFRQGSYEQYF. The DNA of the CDR3 is TGTGCCAGCAGTTTCCGACAGGGGTCCTACGAGCAGTACTTC.

The V gene is TRBV6-2 or TRBV6-3, the J gene TRBJ2-1, with TRBD1 identical over 12 bases. This CDR3 has 14 residues. V shed 2 bases, J shed 15 bases, and the junction held 8 bases outside the gene matches. CDR1 and CDR2 (germline): MNHEY, SVGEGT. This CDR3 is CASSYGSGTGGTFF. CDR3 nucleotide sequence: TGTGCCAGCAGTTACGGTTCCGGGACAGGGGGCACGTTCTTC.

The CDR3 coding sequence is TGTGCCAGCAGTTACTCCGGACAGGCCAATCAGCCCCAGCATTTT. This sequence encodes CASSYSGQANQPQHF. The chain carries TRBV6-5 and TRBJ1-5; the match to TRBD1 covers 7 bases. Germline CDR1 MNHEY, CDR2 SVGAGI. The CDR3 sequence is 15 residues long. The ends lost 0 bases at V and 3 bases at J; junction bases unmatched: 2.

This chain links TRBV3-1 (or the pseudogene TRBV3-2) with TRBJ2-7; D call uncertain. Germline CDR1 and CDR2: LGHDT and YNNKEL (reference sequence). V was clipped by 1 base and J by 7 bases, with 17 bases between them. This CDR3 has 15 amino acids. CDR3 in amino acids: CASSQGSVGLREQYF. DNA of the CDR3: TGTGCCAGCAGCCAAGGGTCAGTCGGGCTGAGGGAGCAGTACTTC.

This clone was counted a few times. V is TRBV24-1 and J is TRBJ1-3, with TRBD1 as a possible D gene (5 bases). Germline V gene data show CDR1 as KGHDR and CDR2 as SFDVKD. V was clipped by 0 bases and J by 3 bases, with 20 bases between them. The CDR3 contains 19 residues. CDR3 residues: CATSDLQPGPRLFGNTIYF. CDR3 DNA: TGTGCCACCAGTGATTTGCAACCGGGACCCCGTCTCTTTGGAAACACCATATATTTT.

V is TRBV14 and J is TRBJ1-1, with D unresolved. The length of the CDR3 is 13 residues. Germline assignment: CDR1 SGHDN and CDR2 FVKESK. V was cut by 4 bases and J by 0 bases, with 6 bases left in between. CDR3 DNA sequence: TGTGCCAGCAGCCCCAACATGAACACTGAAGCTTTCTTT. Its protein product is CASSPNMNTEAFF.

J is TRBJ1-2 and V is TRBV6-6, with D possibly TRBD1 on 5 matching bases. Trimming took off 2 bases at V and 2 bases at J, with 15 bases between the two ends. Germline V gives CDR1 MNHNY, CDR2 SVGAGI (reference sequence). The CDR3 is 16 amino acids. This CDR3 reads CASSYPVPGPNYGYTF. The CDR3 DNA sequence: TGTGCCAGCAGTTACCCCGTGCCGGGACCCAACTATGGCTACACCTTC.

This clone was observed once. The rearrangement uses TRBV14 and TRBJ1-6; D may be TRBD1 (5 bases). Trimming left V 1 base short and J 10 bases short, with 14 bases between. Germline V gene lookup returns CDR1 SGHDN and CDR2 FVKESK. This CDR3 is built from 15 residues. The CDR3 DNA reads as TGTGCCAGCAGCCAAGTAGGGTCGGGGGGATCACCCCTCCACTTT. Protein sequence: CASSQVGSGGSPLHF.

V usage is TRBV19 and J usage is TRBJ1-5; no clear D gene. Germline values: CDR1 LNHDA, CDR2 SQIVND (reference sequence). Between the trimmed V and J ends, which lost 5 bases and 1 base, there was a span of 6 bases. The CDR3 extends over 13 amino acids. In DNA form, the CDR3 reads TGTGCCAGTAGTTGGACGAGCAATCAGCCCCAGCATTTT. Its protein is CASSWTSNQPQHF.

This rearrangement joins TRBV18 to TRBJ1-5; the D is unclear. With 2 bases removed from V and 7 bases from J, the gap between germline ends came to 15 bases. This CDR3 is 15 amino acids long. CDR1 and CDR2 (germline): KGHSH, LQKENI. The CDR3 nucleotides read TGTGCCAGCTCACCAGTGAGGCCCCTTCAGCAGCCCCAGCATTTT. Protein sequence: CASSPVRPLQQPQHF.

The V call is TRBV2, the J call TRBJ1-6; 8 nucleotides line up with TRBD1. The germline V gene encodes CDR1 SNHLY and CDR2 FYNNEI. V dropped 3 bases and J dropped 7; count of bases not matched to a gene: 8. The CDR3 spans 16 residues. The CDR3 reads CASSEGTRDRNSPLHF. For the CDR3, the DNA is TGTGCCAGCAGTGAGGGGACCAGGGACAGGAATTCACCCCTCCACTTT.

Details on this clone: This specimen includes other DNA sequences encoding the same CDR3. For the CDR3, the DNA is TGTGCCAGCAGCTACAGGGGCAATCAGCCCCAGCATTTT. This sequence encodes CASSYRGNQPQHF. This chain links TRBV7-2 with TRBJ1-5; TRBD1 might be the D (6 bases). Germline-derived CDR1 and CDR2 are SGHTA and FQGNSA. The CDR3 totals 13 residues. V lost 4 bases and J 2 bases, leaving 6 bases between the germline ends.

V and J are TRBV5-1 and TRBJ2-3; 10 bases match TRBD2. Per the germline V gene, CDR1 is SGHRS and CDR2 is YFSETQ. This CDR3 contains 16 residues. With 5 bases clipped from V and 6 bases from J, the junction kept 12 bases outside the gene matches. This CDR3 is CASSLTSGRAADTQYF. CDR3 coding DNA: TGCGCCAGCAGTCTTACAAGCGGGAGGGCTGCGGATACGCAGTATTTT.

The genes are TRBV7-6 and TRBJ2-1; TRBD1 agrees at 8 bases. This CDR3 is 13 amino acids long. The germline V gene encodes CDR1 SGHVS and CDR2 FNYEAQ. The V segment lost 4 bases and the J segment 8 bases; nucleotides outside the gene matches: 4. The chain's CDR3 is CASSSGQVDEQFF. Here the CDR3 DNA reads TGTGCCAGCAGCTCGGGACAGGTAGATGAGCAGTTCTTC.

The chain recombines TRBV25-1 with TRBJ1-6; TRBD1 matches 8 bases. V shed 6 bases, J shed 0 bases, and the junction held 4 bases outside the gene matches. The CDR3 has 16 amino acids. Germline CDR1 is MGHDK and CDR2 is SYGVNS. The CDR3 loop reads CASSQGANSYNSPLHF. The CDR3 nucleotides read TGTGCCAGCAGCCAGGGGGCTAACTCCTATAATTCACCCCTCCACTTT.